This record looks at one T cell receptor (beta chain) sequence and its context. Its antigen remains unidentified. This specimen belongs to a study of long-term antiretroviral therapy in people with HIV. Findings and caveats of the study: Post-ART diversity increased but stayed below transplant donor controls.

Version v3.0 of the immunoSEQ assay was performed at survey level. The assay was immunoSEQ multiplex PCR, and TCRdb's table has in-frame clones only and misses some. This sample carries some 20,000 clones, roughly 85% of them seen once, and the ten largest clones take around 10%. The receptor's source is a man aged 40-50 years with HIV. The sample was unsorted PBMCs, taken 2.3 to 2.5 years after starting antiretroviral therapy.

This chain's CDR3 is CASKGSGALGEQYF. Written as DNA, the CDR3 is TGTGCCAGCAAGGGTAGCGGGGCCTTGGGCGAGCAGTACTTC. The V call is TRBV28, the J call TRBJ2-7, with 8 bases fitting TRBD2. This CDR3 comprises 14 residues. Germline values: CDR1 MDHEN, CDR2 SYDVKM. The trim removed 7 bases at V and 6 bases at J, leaving 11 bases unmatched.